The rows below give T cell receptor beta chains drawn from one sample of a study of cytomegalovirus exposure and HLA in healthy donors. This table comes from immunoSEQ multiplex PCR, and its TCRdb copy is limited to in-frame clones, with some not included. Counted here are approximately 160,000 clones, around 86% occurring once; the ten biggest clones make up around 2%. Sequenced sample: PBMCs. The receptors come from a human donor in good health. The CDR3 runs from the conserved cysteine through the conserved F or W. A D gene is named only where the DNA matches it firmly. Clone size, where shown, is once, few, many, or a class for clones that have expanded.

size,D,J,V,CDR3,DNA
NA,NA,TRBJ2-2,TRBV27,CASSLFTSYPPVELFF,TGTGCCAGCAGCCTATTTACGTCGTATCCACCGGTGGAGCTGTTTTTT
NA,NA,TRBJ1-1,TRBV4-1,CASSHSGQTAEAFF,TGCGCCAGCAGCCACTCCGGACAGACAGCTGAAGCTTTCTTT
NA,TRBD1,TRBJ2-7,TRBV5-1,CASSSGTGDEQYF,TGCGCCAGCAGCTCGGGGACAGGGGACGAGCAGTACTTC
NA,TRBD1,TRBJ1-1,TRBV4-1,CASTLSGTANTEAFF,TGCGCCAGCACCTTGTCTGGGACAGCGAACACTGAAGCTTTCTTT
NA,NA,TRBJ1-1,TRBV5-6,CASSLLNTEAFF,TGTGCCAGCAGTCTCCTTAACACTGAAGCTTTCTTT
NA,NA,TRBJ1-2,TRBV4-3,CASSQVHPFEYGYTF,TGCGCCAGCAGCCAAGTACATCCCTTTGAATATGGCTACACCTTC
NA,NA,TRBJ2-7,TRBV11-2,CASSLTDREGQYF,TGTGCCAGCAGCTTAACCGATCGAGAGGGGCAGTACTTC
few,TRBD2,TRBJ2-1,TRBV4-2,CASSPYGGAYNEQFF,TGTGCCAGCAGCCCTTACGGGGGGGCCTACAATGAGCAGTTCTTC
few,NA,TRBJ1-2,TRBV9,CASTPLEGGGVSGYTF,TGTGCCAGCACGCCCCTCGAGGGAGGGGGGGTCAGTGGCTACACCTTC
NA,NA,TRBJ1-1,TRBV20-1,CSASRYPEAFF,TGCAGTGCTAGTCGGTACCCTGAAGCTTTCTTT
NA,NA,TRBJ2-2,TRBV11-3,CASSAPTGTGELFF,TGTGCCAGCAGCGCACCAACGGGGACCGGGGAGCTGTTTTTT